The 20 T cell receptor beta chains below come from one sample, sequenced in a study of radiotherapy plus CTLA-4 blockade in lung cancer. The data were produced by immunoSEQ multiplex PCR, yet TCRdb's version contains in-frame clones alone and is incomplete. The data hold 90,000 to 95,000 clones, with about four fifths observed a single time. The sample in question was peripheral blood, obtained from a patient treated with radiotherapy plus ipilimumab. The source of these receptors is a human donor with non-small cell lung cancer who had stable disease on radiotherapy plus ipilimumab.

The V gene is TRBV9, the J gene TRBJ2-7; D not certain. Germline assignment: CDR1 SGDLS and CDR2 YYNGEE. Trimming pared 0 bases from V and 3 bases from J, leaving 13 bases between. This CDR3 has 15 residues. The CDR3 nucleotides are TGTGCCAGCAGCGTAGGATGGACCAGGAGCTACGAGCAGTACTTC. Translation gives CASSVGWTRSYEQYF. Filled out from reference TRBV9 and TRBJ2-7, the complete variable domain reads DSGVTQTPKHLITATGQRVTLRCSPRSGDLSVYWYQQSLDQGLQFLIQYYNGEERAKGNILERFSAQQFPDLHSELNLSSLELGDSALYFCASSVGWTRSYEQYFGPGTRLTVT.

CDR3 DNA: TGTGCCAGCAGAAGGGGGCTAGTTGGCTACACCTTC. Protein: CASRRGLVGYTF. The chain couples TRBV2 to TRBJ1-2; 7 bases align to TRBD1. This CDR3 spans 12 amino acids. V trimming: 6 bases; J trimming: 7 bases; junction bases outside the gene matches: 5. Germline CDR1 and CDR2: SNHLY and FYNNEI.

Concerning this clone: Other DNA sequences in the same sample also yield this CDR3. The CDR3 protein is CASSTGTYEQYF. In DNA form, the CDR3 reads TGCGCCAGCAGCACCGGGACCTACGAGCAGTACTTC. The V call is TRBV5-1, the J call TRBJ2-7; tentatively, D is TRBD2 (5 bases). The germline V gene has CDR1 SGHRS and CDR2 YFSETQ. The CDR3 sequence is 12 residues long. V was trimmed by 4 bases and J by 2 bases, leaving 7 bases between them. The entire variable domain, with the rest obtained from reference TRBV5-1 and TRBJ2-7, is as follows: KAGVTQTPRYLIKTRGQQVTLSCSPISGHRSVSWYQQTPGQGLQFLFEYFSETQRNKGNFPGRFSGRQFSNSRSEMNVSTLELGDSALYLCASSTGTYEQYFGPGTRLTVT.

The chain combines TRBV5-1 with TRBJ1-2, with D perhaps TRBD1 (6 bases). This CDR3 region has 14 residues. V lost 4 bases to trimming and J lost 8 bases, with 18 bases between them. Per the germline V gene, CDR1 is SGHRS and CDR2 is YFSETQ. CDR3 DNA sequence: TGCGCCAGCAGCCCGGAGGGCTGGGGGCAAGGCTACACCTTC. It translates to CASSPEGWGQGYTF.

The chain uses TRBV5-5 and TRBJ2-3; 10 nucleotides line up with TRBD2. J gave up 6 bases and V 10 bases, and 17 bases lay outside the gene matches. Looked up from germline, CDR1 is SGHKS and CDR2 is YYEKEE (reference sequence). The CDR3 sequence is 16 residues long. CDR3 sequence: CAGPSGRAGEGDTQYF. CDR3 coding DNA: TGTGCCGGGCCCAGCGGGAGGGCCGGGGAGGGGGATACGCAGTATTTT.

V and J are TRBV6-5 and TRBJ2-2; D may be TRBD2 (5 bases). Germline V gene sequence: CDR1 MNHEY, CDR2 SVGAGI. V was cut by 0 bases and J by 8 bases, with 7 bases left in between. The CDR3 runs to 13 residues. The CDR3, as DNA: TGTGCCAGCAGTTACTCACCGGGGGGGGAGCTGTTTTTT. Translation: CASSYSPGGELFF.

This clone appeared a few times. This chain uses TRBV5-1 with TRBJ1-1, with a weak D call TRBD1 (5 bases). V was shortened by 2 bases and J by 4 bases, with 12 bases between the two germline ends. The germline gives CDR1 SGHRS, CDR2 YFSETQ. This CDR3 comprises 14 residues. The CDR3 protein is CASSFEAGFTEAFF. DNA of the CDR3: TGCGCCAGCAGCTTCGAGGCAGGGTTCACTGAAGCTTTCTTT.

This clone was recorded only once. The chain joins TRBV28 to TRBJ2-7, with D possibly matching TRBD1 (6 bases). Trimming took 10 bases from V and 6 from J, leaving 19 bases between them. Germline V gene lookup returns CDR1 MDHEN and CDR2 SYDVKM. CDR3 length: 13 residues. In DNA, the CDR3 is TGTGCCAACCTCCCGGACAGAAGGCCCGAGCAGTACTTC. Translated, it gives CANLPDRRPEQYF.

This clone was seen many times. CDR3 residues: CASSLKVAPPPEQYF. Written as DNA, the CDR3 is TGCGCCAGCAGCTTAAAGGTAGCTCCACCACCCGAGCAGTACTTC. This chain joins TRBV5-1 and TRBJ2-7, with D unresolved. The CDR3 totals 15 residues. Germline-derived CDR1 and CDR2 are SGHRS and YFSETQ. Trimming left V 2 bases short and J 6 bases short, with 18 bases between.

The J gene is TRBJ2-7, the V gene TRBV7-2; 8 nucleotides match TRBD1. Germline CDR1 is SGHTA and CDR2 is FQGNSA. The CDR3 is 15 amino acids. J was trimmed by 2 bases and V by 2 bases; bases with no gene match: 5. This CDR3 is CASSLTGQGPYEQYF. In nucleotides, the CDR3 is TGTGCCAGCAGCTTAACTGGACAGGGTCCCTACGAGCAGTACTTC.

This clone has a handful of counts. The gene calls are TRBV6-4 and TRBJ1-6, with D maybe TRBD1 (5 bases). V dropped 6 bases and J dropped 2 bases, with 14 bases sitting between them. This CDR3 is 16 amino acids long. Per germline, CDR1 MRHNA and CDR2 SNTAGT. CDR3: CASRAGTGTYNSPLHF. CDR3 DNA: TGTGCCAGCAGGGCCGGGACGGGGACCTATAATTCACCCCTCCACTTT.

The chain carries TRBV2 and TRBJ1-2; possibly TRBD1 for D (5 bases). The CDR3 loop spans 12 amino acids. The germline V gene has CDR1 SNHLY and CDR2 FYNNEI. The V gene lost 6 bases and the J gene lost 8 bases, with 13 bases spanning the gap. CDR3 nucleotides: TGTGCCAGCAGAGGAGGGGTGGGAGGCTACACCTTC. This translates into CASRGGVGGYTF.

The CDR3 region is CASSPLAGTNTGELFF. The CDR3 nucleotides are TGTGCCAGCAGCCCCCTTGCGGGAACGAACACCGGGGAGCTGTTTTTT. The rearrangement uses TRBV7-7 and TRBJ2-2, with D maybe TRBD2 (6 bases). The V gene lost 5 bases and the J gene lost 0 bases, with 13 bases spanning the gap. This CDR3 contains 16 residues. Per germline, CDR1 SSHAT and CDR2 FNYEAQ (reference sequence).

This clone was counted a few times. The chain combines TRBV7-9 with TRBJ1-4, with TRBD1 identical over 7 bases. Unmatched junction bases numbered 2, after V lost 1 base and J lost 6 bases. The CDR3 is 14 amino acids. Germline CDR1 and CDR2: SEHNR and FQNEAQ (reference sequence). CDR3 in amino acids: CASSLGQGYEKLFF. CDR3 coding DNA: TGTGCCAGCAGCTTAGGACAGGGTTATGAAAAACTGTTTTTT.

The genes are TRBV6-1 and TRBJ2-7; TRBD2 matches at 10 bases. The CDR3 extends over 12 amino acids. The J segment lost 7 bases and the V segment lost 5 bases, leaving 2 bases of the junction unmatched. Germline CDR1 and CDR2: MNHNS and SASEGT. In nucleotides, the CDR3 is TGTGCCAGCAGTCTAGCGGGGGTGGAGCAGTACTTC. Translated, it gives CASSLAGVEQYF.

The chain is built from TRBV19 and TRBJ1-2; no firm D call. CDR3 length equals 17 residues. Trimming pared 2 bases from V and 3 bases from J, leaving 19 bases between. The V gene's germline CDR1 is LNHDA and CDR2 SQIVND (reference sequence). CDR3 DNA: TGTGCCAGTAGTATACCTCCGGGGAGCTCGGATTACTATGGCTACACCTTC. Encoded protein: CASSIPPGSSDYYGYTF.

This chain joins TRBV9 and TRBJ2-3; D not certain. This CDR3 spans 18 amino acids. V gave up 3 bases and J gave up 0 bases, with 20 bases separating them. Per the germline V gene, CDR1 is SGDLS and CDR2 is YYNGEE. The CDR3 DNA sequence: TGTGCCAGCAGCGCCACCTGGGCCCCAAGTGCTAGCACAGATACGCAGTATTTT. It is translated as CASSATWAPSASTDTQYF.

The J gene is TRBJ2-1, the V gene TRBV6-1, with D perhaps TRBD1 or TRBD2 (5 bases each). CDR3 size: 15 residues. Looked up from germline, CDR1 is MNHNS and CDR2 is SASEGT. Deletions cut 6 bases from V and 8 bases from J, with 20 bases between. This CDR3 reads CASRPLRASRDEQFF. The CDR3 DNA follows: TGTGCCAGCAGACCGCTTCGGGCTAGCAGGGATGAGCAGTTCTTC.

The J gene is TRBJ1-1, the V gene TRBV15; the D is unclear. The CDR3 is 15 amino acids. Germline CDR1 and CDR2: LNHNV and YYDKDF (reference sequence). The germline V and J ends were trimmed by 1 base and 0 bases, with 9 bases remaining between them. The CDR3 DNA reads TGTGCCACCAGCAGAGGGCAGGCCCTGAACACTGAAGCTTTCTTT. Its translation: CATSRGQALNTEAFF.

The chain recombines TRBV21-1 with TRBJ1-6; TRBD1 is taken as the D call from the table, unchecked against the DNA. TRBV21-1 is recorded as a pseudogene. CDR3 length: 17 residues. The CDR3: CASSKWASSSYNSPLHF. The CDR3 bases are TGTGCCAGCAGCAAATGGGCCAGTAGCTCCTATAATTCACCCCTCCACTTT.